The 27 T cell receptor beta chains below come from one sample, sequenced in a study of cytomegalovirus exposure and HLA in healthy donors. The primer mix had 60 Vbeta and 13 Jbeta primers. Repertoires were generated with immunoSEQ multiplex PCR, while TCRdb's copy carries only in-frame clones and drops some. This table has some 200,000 clones, around four fifths appearing once. The sequencing sample was made of PBMCs. The receptors here all came from a female donor in good health and CMV-seronegative.

The chain recombines TRBV6-6 with TRBJ2-5; a possible D gene is TRBD2 (5 bases). Trimming stripped 6 bases from V and 5 bases from J, with 16 bases between. CDR3 size: 14 residues. CDR1 and CDR2 from the germline V gene are MNHNY and SVGAGI (reference sequence). Here the CDR3 reads CASSSPASWETQYF. DNA for the CDR3: TGTGCCAGCAGCTCCCCGGCTAGCTGGGAGACCCAGTACTTC.

In its sample, this clone was seen once. This chain uses TRBV4-2 with TRBJ2-1; 8 bases map to TRBD1. Germline-derived CDR1 and CDR2 are LGHNA and YNFKEQ. This CDR3 spans 16 amino acids. V was clipped by 4 bases and J by 2 bases; unmatched bases: 7. The CDR3 DNA is TGTGCCAGCAGCCTCGCGCAGGGGGCTACCTACAATGAGCAGTTCTTC. Translating it yields CASSLAQGATYNEQFF.

This clone was seen more than once but under ten times. The rearrangement links TRBV7-3 to TRBJ1-2; D gene unclear. The germline CDR1 and CDR2 sequences are SGHTA and FQGTGA. V was pared by 5 bases and J by 4 bases, with 14 bases between. The CDR3 has 14 amino acids. Here the CDR3 reads CASSPGGSSYGYTF. CDR3 coding DNA: TGTGCCAGCAGCCCCGGCGGCAGTTCCTATGGCTACACCTTC.

This chain joins TRBV14 and TRBJ1-1, with D unresolved. The CDR3 consists of 14 residues. V dropped 2 bases and J dropped 5 bases, with 12 bases sitting between them. Germline CDR1 reads SGHDN; CDR2 reads FVKESK. The CDR3 reads CASSQWAPGTEAFF. Here the CDR3 DNA reads TGTGCCAGCAGCCAATGGGCCCCAGGTACTGAAGCTTTCTTT.

The table lists this clone with a few counts. This chain links TRBV19 with TRBJ1-5; TRBD1 matches 8 bases. V shed 5 bases and J 5 bases; nucleotides not matched to a gene: 5. Germline-derived CDR1 and CDR2 are LNHDA and SQIVND (reference sequence). This CDR3 spans 14 amino acids. The CDR3 spells CASSRQGSYQPQHF. CDR3 nucleotide sequence: TGTGCCAGTAGTCGACAGGGGAGCTATCAGCCCCAGCATTTT.

This sequence joins TRBV4-1 and TRBJ2-1; TRBD1 matches 8 bases. The trim removed 5 bases at V and 0 bases at J, leaving 3 bases unmatched. Per germline, CDR1 MGHRA and CDR2 YSYEKL. The CDR3 is made up of 15 amino acids. CDR3 loop: CASSRTGSSYNEQFF. In nucleotides, the CDR3 is TGCGCCAGCAGCAGGACAGGGAGCTCCTACAATGAGCAGTTCTTC.

CDR3 sequence: CSEQVQETQYF. CDR3 coding DNA: TGCAGTGAACAAGTCCAAGAGACCCAGTACTTC. The chain links TRBV20-1 to TRBJ2-5, with D unresolved. The V end lost 7 bases, the J end lost 1 base, and 7 bases lay between the germline ends. This CDR3 comprises 11 residues. Germline loops: CDR1 DFQATT, CDR2 SNEGSKA (reference sequence).

This clone has only a few counts. The chain is built from TRBV27 and TRBJ1-6; the D is unclear. The CDR3 length is 15 residues. Germline assignment: CDR1 MNHEY and CDR2 SMNVEV (reference sequence). V was clipped by 2 bases and J by 10 bases, with 15 bases between them. For the CDR3, the DNA is TGTGCCAGCAGTTTAAGTGTCATGGCACAATCACCCCTCCACTTT. Translating it yields CASSLSVMAQSPLHF.

The CDR3 reads CASSRSGSLGDTQYF. The CDR3, as DNA: TGTGCCAGCAGTCGGAGCGGGAGCCTCGGAGATACGCAGTATTTT. V is TRBV28 and J is TRBJ2-3, with 8 bases identical to TRBD2. Germline values: CDR1 MDHEN, CDR2 SYDVKM. The CDR3 has 15 residues. The V and J ends lost 5 bases and 5 bases, in that order; junction bases with no gene match: 9.

This chain links TRBV7-9 with TRBJ1-4; 9 positions agree with TRBD1. Germline CDR1 SEHNR, CDR2 FQNEAQ (reference sequence). The junction had 8 bases not matched to a gene; V was cut back by 1 base and J by 8 bases. The CDR3 covers 16 residues. Here the CDR3 reads CASSLDPGQGGEKLFF. The CDR3 DNA is TGTGCCAGCAGCTTAGACCCGGGACAGGGAGGCGAAAAACTGTTTTTT.

This clone was found a few times. This rearrangement joins TRBV7-9 to TRBJ2-5, with D unresolved. CDR1 is SEHNR, CDR2 FQNEAQ, per germline (reference sequence). The V end was cut by 5 bases, the J end by 1 base, with 11 bases between. This CDR3 contains 14 residues. The CDR3 nucleotides read TGTGCCAGCAGCCTATCAAATAGCCAAGAGACCCAGTACTTC. Protein sequence: CASSLSNSQETQYF.

The chain joins TRBV4-3 to TRBJ2-6, with D possibly TRBD2 on 6 matching bases. V gave up 3 bases and J gave up 4 bases, with 28 bases separating them. This CDR3 comprises 21 residues. The germline V gene encodes CDR1 LGHNA and CDR2 YSLEER. This chain's CDR3 is CASSHPKAPGGSSKGANVLTF. In DNA form, the CDR3 reads TGCGCCAGCAGCCACCCAAAGGCCCCCGGGGGATCTAGTAAGGGGGCCAACGTCCTGACTTTC.

The chain employs TRBV5-1 and TRBJ2-3; 8 bases agree with TRBD2. V trimming: 0 bases; J trimming: 0 bases; junction bases outside the gene matches: 3. The CDR3 runs to 16 residues. Per the germline V gene, CDR1 is SGHRS and CDR2 is YFSETQ. The CDR3 DNA reads TGCGCCAGCAGCTTGGAAGCTAGCGGGAGCACAGATACGCAGTATTTT. Translation: CASSLEASGSTDTQYF.

The count of this clone is one. The V and J genes are TRBV5-1 and TRBJ2-1; TRBD2 agrees at 7 bases. Germline loops: CDR1 SGHRS, CDR2 YFSETQ. The CDR3 covers 15 residues. Trimming at V came to 0 bases and at J to 8 bases, leaving 8 bases not matched to a gene. CDR3 in amino acids: CASSLGMTSLDEQFF. DNA of the CDR3: TGCGCCAGCAGCTTGGGCATGACTAGCTTGGATGAGCAGTTCTTC.

The chain links TRBV19 to TRBJ2-5, with 9 bases lining up with TRBD1. After removal of 5 bases from V and 5 bases from J, the junction contained 9 bases not matched to a gene. The CDR3 has 15 amino acids. Germline V lookup: CDR1 LNHDA, CDR2 SQIVND (reference sequence). The CDR3 spells CASSAQGAVGETQYF. In nucleotides, the CDR3 is TGTGCCAGTAGTGCACAGGGGGCAGTCGGGGAGACCCAGTACTTC.

The chain couples TRBV11-2 to TRBJ2-1, with 8 bases matching TRBD2. The V gene's germline CDR1 is SGHAT and CDR2 FQNNGV. J lost 8 bases, V lost 11 bases, and 8 bases had no gene match. There are 12 residues in the CDR3. CDR3 in amino acids: CASKRETYEQFF. The CDR3 nucleotides read TGTGCCTCCAAGCGGGAGACATATGAGCAGTTCTTC.

The rearrangement joins TRBV7-5 to TRBJ2-7; the table assigns TRBD2, which was not confirmed against the DNA. TRBV7-5 is a known pseudogene. The CDR3 consists of 15 residues. The CDR3 loop reads CVRSQIAGGPHEQYF. The DNA of the CDR3 is TGTGTCAGAAGCCAAATAGCGGGGGGGCCCCACGAGCAGTACTTC.

The chain employs TRBV27 and TRBJ1-6; 9 positions agree with TRBD1. The CDR3 contains 15 residues. Germline assignment: CDR1 MNHEY and CDR2 SMNVEV (reference sequence). V gave up 5 bases and J gave up 7 bases; unmatched junction bases: 6. CDR3 sequence: CASSGRQGVNSPLHF. In nucleotides, the CDR3 is TGTGCCAGCAGTGGAAGACAGGGGGTCAATTCACCCCTCCACTTT.

V usage is TRBV7-9 and J usage is TRBJ2-7; TRBD2 matches at 9 bases. Germline V CDR1 and CDR2: SEHNR, FQNEAQ (reference sequence). The V gene end was trimmed by 1 base and the J gene end by 2 bases; junction bases not matched to a gene: 15. CDR3 length: 19 residues. The DNA of the CDR3 is TGTGCCAGCAGCTTAGTTCGGGGGGCTAGCGGGATAAGGCCCTACGAGCAGTACTTC. It specifies CASSLVRGASGIRPYEQYF. The whole variable domain, filled in from reference TRBV7-9 and TRBJ2-7, reads DTGVSQNPRHKITKRGQNVTFRCDPISEHNRLYWYRQTLGQGPEFLTYFQNEAQLEKSRLLSDRFSAERPKGSFSTLEIQRTEQGDSAMYLCASSLVRGASGIRPYEQYFGPGTRLTVT.

The chain carries TRBV5-1 and TRBJ2-5; no clear D gene. In germline, CDR1 is SGHRS, CDR2 YFSETQ. The CDR3 loop spans 14 amino acids. V was shortened by 0 bases and J by 5 bases, with 11 bases between the two germline ends. CDR3 nucleotides: TGCGCCAGCAGCTTGGGCGGCCTCGGGGAGACCCAGTACTTC. Encoded protein: CASSLGGLGETQYF.

The V gene is TRBV19, the J gene TRBJ1-4; D is undetermined. The CDR3 has 15 residues. Germline loops: CDR1 LNHDA, CDR2 SQIVND (reference sequence). With 4 bases removed from V and 0 bases from J, the gap between germline ends came to 9 bases. The CDR3 region has the DNA TGTGCCAGTAGTAGCCGAGGGTCAACTAATGAAAAACTGTTTTTT. Its protein is CASSSRGSTNEKLFF.

The V gene is TRBV14, the J gene TRBJ1-1; D gene ambiguous. With 4 bases removed from V and 1 base from J, the gap between germline ends came to 13 bases. The CDR3 spans 15 residues. The germline V gene has CDR1 SGHDN and CDR2 FVKESK. CDR3 sequence reads: CASSLLPSGNTEAFF. CDR3 DNA sequence: TGTGCCAGCAGCCTACTCCCCAGCGGGAACACTGAAGCTTTCTTT.

The J gene is TRBJ2-3, the V gene TRBV13; 13 positions match TRBD2. CDR1 is PRHDT and CDR2 is FYEKMQ in the germline V gene (reference sequence). V dropped 1 base and J dropped 6; count of bases not matched to a gene: 1. The CDR3 consists of 15 residues. CDR3 coding DNA: TGTGCCAGCAGCTTAGCACTAGCGGGAGGGGATACGCAGTATTTT. Amino acid sequence: CASSLALAGGDTQYF.

A single count supports this clone. The rearrangement uses TRBV9 and TRBJ2-1; 14 bases are shared with TRBD2. Germline V gene sequence: CDR1 SGDLS, CDR2 YYNGEE. The V gene end was trimmed by 4 bases and the J gene end by 6 bases; junction bases not matched to a gene: 6. This CDR3 comprises 16 residues. CDR3 amino acids: CASSPRLAGGLNEQFF. In nucleotides, the CDR3 is TGTGCCAGCAGCCCCCGACTAGCGGGAGGGCTCAATGAGCAGTTCTTC.

Points on this clone: The germline gene is not matched at one end of the junction; a read error may be the cause. The chain uses TRBV9 and TRBJ2-5; TRBD2 matches 13 bases. The CDR3 totals 20 residues. The germline V gene has CDR1 SGDLS and CDR2 YYNGEE. The CDR3 region has the DNA TGTGCCAGTAGCGTATCGGGTATTCAGATGGAGACTAGCGGGGGGGAGACCCAGTACTTC. Its protein is CASSVSGIQMETSGGETQYF.

CDR3 nucleotides: TGTGCCAGCAGTTCCTGGACAGGGTCCCCTATCTATGGCTACACCTTC. Protein sequence: CASSSWTGSPIYGYTF. This rearrangement joins TRBV28 to TRBJ1-2, with TRBD1 identical over 8 bases. The CDR3 extends over 16 amino acids. With V trimmed by 4 bases and J by 4 bases, 11 bases remained unmatched. From germline, CDR1 is MDHEN and CDR2 SYDVKM.

CDR3 region: CASSTNKGANTEAFF. As DNA, the CDR3 is TGTGCCAGCAGTACCAACAAAGGGGCGAACACTGAAGCTTTCTTT. The rearrangement links TRBV6-1 to TRBJ1-1; the D gene is possibly TRBD1 (5 bases). Germline V lookup: CDR1 MNHNS, CDR2 SASEGT. The CDR3 has 15 amino acids. V lost 5 bases, J lost 1 base, and 14 bases lay in between.